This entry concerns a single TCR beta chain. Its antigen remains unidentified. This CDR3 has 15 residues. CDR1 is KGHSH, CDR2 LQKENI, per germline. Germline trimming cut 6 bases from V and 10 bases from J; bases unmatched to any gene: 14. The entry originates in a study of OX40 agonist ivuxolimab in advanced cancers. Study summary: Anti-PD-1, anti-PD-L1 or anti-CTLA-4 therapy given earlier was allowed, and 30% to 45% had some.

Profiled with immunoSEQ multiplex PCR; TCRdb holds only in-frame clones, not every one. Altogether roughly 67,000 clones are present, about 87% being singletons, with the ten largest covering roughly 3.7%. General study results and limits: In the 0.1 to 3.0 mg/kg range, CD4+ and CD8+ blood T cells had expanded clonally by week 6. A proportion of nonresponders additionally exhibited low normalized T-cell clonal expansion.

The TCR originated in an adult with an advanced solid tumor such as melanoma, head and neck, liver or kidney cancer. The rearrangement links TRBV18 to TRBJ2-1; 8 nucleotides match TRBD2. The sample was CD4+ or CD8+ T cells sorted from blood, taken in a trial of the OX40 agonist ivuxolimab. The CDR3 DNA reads TGTGCCAGCTCTCCGGGACTAGGGCCGTTGGGGGAGCAGTTCTTC. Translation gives CASSPGLGPLGEQFF.